The 9 T cell receptor beta chains below all came from one sample that was sequenced in a study of blood T cell repertoires in COVID-19 (dated by TCRdb to the early 2020s). The receptor library was made with the immunoSEQ multiplex PCR assay. Entries here come from immuneACCESS through TCRdb and include only in-frame sequences with V and J called. Some clones fail to appear in such tables; in the studies checked, an unresolved V gene covers under half of the shortfall, and the cause of the remainder is unknown. The sample table holds a few hundred thousand clones, of which about 80% were seen once. 3% to 3.5% of the sample is in the top ten clones. Sequenced input: peripheral blood. These receptors came from a woman in her 30s who had recovered from COVID-19.

This sequence joins TRBV4-1 and TRBJ2-3; 12 bases fit TRBD2. Germline lookup yields CDR1 MGHRA and CDR2 YSYEKL. J lost 7 bases, V lost 3 bases, and 11 bases had no gene match. The length of the CDR3 is 17 residues. CDR3 sequence: CASSQDPTSGSFYTQYF. CDR3 in DNA: TGCGCCAGCAGCCAGGACCCGACTAGCGGGAGTTTCTATACGCAGTATTTT.

The chain employs TRBV5-5 and TRBJ2-2; maybe TRBD2 (7 bases). The CDR3 consists of 16 residues. Trimming took 1 base from V and 2 from J, leaving 12 bases between them. CDR1 and CDR2 from the germline V gene are SGHKS and YYEKEE (reference sequence). The CDR3 sequence is CASSLRGAINTGELFF. Here the CDR3 DNA reads TGTGCCAGCAGCTTGCGGGGGGCTATTAACACCGGGGAGCTGTTTTTT.

The chain recombines TRBV30 with TRBJ2-7; no firm D call. Per germline, CDR1 GTSNPN and CDR2 SVGIG (reference sequence). The ends were cut back, 2 bases at V and 5 bases at J, with 10 bases in the middle. The CDR3 sequence is 12 residues long. CDR3 protein: CAWSISGHEQYF. CDR3 DNA sequence: TGTGCCTGGAGTATAAGTGGCCACGAGCAGTACTTC. The full variable domain, rest sourced from reference TRBV30 and TRBJ2-7, is SQTIHQWPATLVQPVGSPLSLECTVEGTSNPNLYWYRQAAGRGLQLLFYSVGIGQISSEVPQNLSASRPQDRQFILSSKKLLLSDSGFYLCAWSISGHEQYFGPGTRLTVT.

The CDR3 loop reads CASSRGQTIQPQHF. CDR3 sequence (DNA): TGTGCCAGTAGTAGGGGACAGACAATACAGCCCCAGCATTTT. The chain is built from TRBV19 and TRBJ1-5; 7 nucleotides align to TRBD1. The CDR3 runs 14 residues. The junction had 7 bases not matched to a gene; V was cut back by 4 bases and J by 7 bases. The V gene's germline CDR1 is LNHDA and CDR2 SQIVND (reference sequence).

This clone was seen at least ten times. The genes are TRBV6-1 and TRBJ2-7; D may be TRBD1 (5 bases). The CDR3 contains 15 residues. Germline lookup yields CDR1 MNHNS and CDR2 SASEGT. Trimming shortened V by 2 bases and J by 5 bases, and 16 bases separated the two germline ends. The CDR3 bases are TGTGCCAGCAGTGAACAGGGTGGTTTGGTCCACGAGCAGTACTTC. Translating gives CASSEQGGLVHEQYF.

This chain links TRBV11-2 with TRBJ2-5; D possibly corresponds to TRBD2 (6 bases). The V end lost 5 bases, the J end lost 4 bases, and 11 bases lay between the germline ends. CDR1 is SGHAT and CDR2 is FQNNGV in the germline V gene. There are 13 residues in the CDR3. Here the CDR3 DNA reads TGTGCCAGCAGCGGAGGGTCAGGAGAGACCCAGTACTTC. Translation gives CASSGGSGETQYF.

V usage is TRBV3-1 (or the pseudogene TRBV3-2) and J usage is TRBJ2-1; D gene ambiguous. CDR3 length equals 13 residues. The V end lost 4 bases, the J end lost 2 bases, and 6 bases lay between the germline ends. Germline CDR1 reads LGHDT; CDR2 reads YNNKEL (reference sequence). Here the CDR3 DNA reads TGTGCCAGCAGCCCCCGGGCCTACAATGAGCAGTTCTTC. It specifies CASSPRAYNEQFF.

The V gene is TRBV28, the J gene TRBJ1-4, with a tentative D call TRBD1 (5 bases). V lost 7 bases, J lost 2 bases, and 11 bases lay in between. This CDR3 comprises 14 residues. Germline lookup yields CDR1 MDHEN and CDR2 SYDVKM. The chain's CDR3 is CASNTRATNEKLFF. CDR3 DNA sequence: TGTGCCAGCAATACCAGGGCCACTAATGAAAAACTGTTTTTT.

The chain employs TRBV28 and TRBJ1-1; D might be TRBD1 (6 bases). CDR1 is MDHEN and CDR2 is SYDVKM in the germline V gene. This CDR3 comprises 16 residues. Trimming cost V 4 bases and J 4 bases, with 19 bases left between them. CDR3 sequence (DNA): TGTGCCAGCAGTTCCCCGAGGGGGGGGAGGAGCACTGAAGCTTTCTTT. Its translation is CASSSPRGGRSTEAFF.